This passage covers 16 T cell receptor beta chains from one sample sequenced in a study of CD8+ T cells in alopecia areata. RNA extraction was followed by reverse transcription into cDNA, which acted as the sequencing template. The method was immunoSEQ multiplex PCR; TCRdb's version includes in-frame clones alone and lacks a portion of them. This repertoire shows some 200,000 clones, less than 50% found once; its top ten account for around 2.5%. Noted treatment: oral pan-JAK inhibitor, 5-10 mg twice daily. This specimen was CD4+ T cells sorted from blood, taken at approximately week 39, from a patient treated with tofacitinib. These receptors all stem from a human donor with alopecia areata.

This chain uses TRBV5-1 with TRBJ2-7; 8 bases line up with TRBD2. Germline V gene data show CDR1 as SGHRS and CDR2 as YFSETQ. The CDR3 consists of 15 residues. With V trimmed by 4 bases and J by 0 bases, 6 bases remained unmatched. The chain's CDR3 is CASSPGGTPSYEQYF. CDR3 in DNA: TGCGCCAGCAGCCCGGGAGGGACTCCCTCCTACGAGCAGTACTTC. Full variable domain (outside the CDR3, taken from reference TRBV5-1 and TRBJ2-7): KAGVTQTPRYLIKTRGQQVTLSCSPISGHRSVSWYQQTPGQGLQFLFEYFSETQRNKGNFPGRFSGRQFSNSRSEMNVSTLELGDSALYLCASSPGGTPSYEQYFGPGTRLTVT.

This clone was counted only a few times. J is TRBJ2-7 and V is TRBV7-2; tentative D call: TRBD1 (6 bases). The CDR3 contains 15 residues. Germline lookup yields CDR1 SGHTA and CDR2 FQGNSA. With 1 base removed from V and 3 bases from J, the gap between germline ends came to 13 bases. DNA for the CDR3: TGTGCCAGCAGCTTAGTGTGGGACATCAACTACGAGCAGTACTTC. Translation gives CASSLVWDINYEQYF.

The rearrangement joins TRBV7-8 to TRBJ2-7; TRBD2 matches 8 bases. Germline assignment: CDR1 SGHVS and CDR2 FQNEAQ. CDR3 size: 19 residues. Unmatched junction bases numbered 23, after V lost 6 bases and J lost 4 bases. The CDR3 DNA is TGTGCCAGCAGTAATAGACGGGATTTACGGGGCGGGAGGAGTTACGAGCAGTACTTC. Translating it yields CASSNRRDLRGGRSYEQYF.

The V call is TRBV5-1, the J call TRBJ2-3; 7 bases are a match to TRBD2. Germline V lookup: CDR1 SGHRS, CDR2 YFSETQ. There are 14 residues in the CDR3. After removal of 4 bases from V and 6 bases from J, the junction contained 8 bases not matched to a gene. The CDR3 loop is CASSPRTREDTQYF. In DNA, the CDR3 is TGCGCCAGCAGCCCTCGGACGCGGGAGGATACGCAGTATTTT.

V usage is TRBV2 and J usage is TRBJ2-7; TRBD1 is a possible D gene (6 bases). CDR1 and CDR2 from the germline V gene are SNHLY and FYNNEI. The CDR3 totals 14 residues. V was shortened by 6 bases and J by 6 bases, with 18 bases between the two germline ends. The CDR3 DNA follows: TGTGCCAGCAGCGAAAACAGGGTTCGGGGCGAGCAGTACTTC. This codes for CASSENRVRGEQYF.

This clone was found a few times. The V call is TRBV29-1, the J call TRBJ2-7; 8 nucleotides line up with TRBD1. The germline V gene has CDR1 SQVTM and CDR2 ANQGSEA. Trimming removed 3 bases from V and 4 bases from J; junction bases left unmatched: 5. This CDR3 region has 13 residues. CDR3 bases: TGCAGCGTTGACGGCCAGGGGGCTTACGAGCAGTACTTC. Translated: CSVDGQGAYEQYF.

V usage is TRBV5-4 and J usage is TRBJ2-5, with D maybe TRBD2 (5 bases). The CDR3 has 13 amino acids. Trimming removed 4 bases from V and 5 bases from J, with 12 bases in between. Per germline, CDR1 SGHNT and CDR2 YYREEE (reference sequence). The DNA of the CDR3 is TGTGCCAGCAGCCCCGCGCCGGGGGAGACCCAGTACTTC. Translation gives CASSPAPGETQYF.

This chain connects TRBV7-6 to TRBJ2-3; TRBD2 matches at 9 bases. Germline V gene lookup returns CDR1 SGHVS and CDR2 FNYEAQ. This CDR3 is built from 16 residues. Germline trimming cut 1 base from V and 5 bases from J; bases unmatched to any gene: 7. The CDR3: CASSLGLLAGRDTQYF. Here the CDR3 DNA reads TGTGCCAGCAGCTTAGGTCTGCTAGCGGGGCGAGATACGCAGTATTTT.

V gene TRBV9 combines with J gene TRBJ2-1, with 11 bases aligning to TRBD2. The V segment lost 1 base and the J segment 6 bases; nucleotides outside the gene matches: 3. Germline V gene sequence: CDR1 SGDLS, CDR2 YYNGEE. The length of the CDR3 is 15 residues. This chain's CDR3 is CASSVRTSGSNEQFF. As DNA, the CDR3 is TGTGCCAGCAGCGTACGAACTAGCGGGAGCAATGAGCAGTTCTTC. The variable domain in full, with the rest retrieved from reference TRBV9 and TRBJ2-1, is DSGVTQTPKHLITATGQRVTLRCSPRSGDLSVYWYQQSLDQGLQFLIQYYNGEERAKGNILERFSAQQFPDLHSELNLSSLELGDSALYFCASSVRTSGSNEQFFGPGTRLTVL.

The J gene is TRBJ1-2, the V gene TRBV10-3; 7 nucleotides agree with TRBD1. After removal of 5 bases from V and 8 bases from J, the junction contained 5 bases not matched to a gene. The CDR3 covers 12 residues. Germline V CDR1 and CDR2: ENHRY, SYGVKD. DNA for the CDR3: TGTGCCATCAGTTCGACAGGGTGGGGCTACACCTTC. Residues: CAISSTGWGYTF.

The V call is TRBV6-5, the J call TRBJ1-1, with TRBD1 matching 7 bases. Looked up from germline, CDR1 is MNHEY and CDR2 is SVGAGI. This CDR3 spans 14 amino acids. The V segment lost 6 bases and the J segment 3 bases; nucleotides outside the gene matches: 7. The CDR3 coding sequence is TGTGCCAGCAGCCCCAGGGGGGGGTACACTGAAGCTTTCTTT. As protein: CASSPRGGYTEAFF.

In DNA, the CDR3 is TGTGCCAGCAGCTTAGATCGACAGGCCTACAATGAGCAGTTCTTC. The encoded protein is CASSLDRQAYNEQFF. The V and J genes are TRBV7-6 and TRBJ2-1, with D tentatively TRBD1 (6 bases). This CDR3 is built from 15 residues. CDR1 is SGHVS and CDR2 is FNYEAQ in the germline V gene. V was pared by 1 base and J by 2 bases, with 9 bases between.

The sample holds one count of this clone. The V gene is TRBV27, the J gene TRBJ2-2; D unresolved. Trimming took 5 bases from V and 6 from J, leaving 7 bases between them. Germline assignment: CDR1 MNHEY and CDR2 SMNVEV (reference sequence). This CDR3 spans 12 amino acids. The CDR3 DNA is TGTGCCAGCAGTCGGTCATCCGGGGAGCTGTTTTTT. Its protein product is CASSRSSGELFF.

This chain connects TRBV29-1 to TRBJ2-7; D unresolved. V shed 0 bases and J shed 5 bases, with 5 bases lying between them. The germline CDR1 and CDR2 sequences are SQVTM and ANQGSEA. The CDR3 is 11 amino acids. CDR3 in amino acids: CSVEDLHEQYF. As DNA, the CDR3 is TGCAGCGTTGAAGATCTCCACGAGCAGTACTTC.

This chain uses TRBV9 with TRBJ1-5; maybe TRBD1 (5 bases). In germline, CDR1 is SGDLS, CDR2 YYNGEE. CDR3 length equals 15 residues. V was shortened by 3 bases and J by 0 bases, with 10 bases between the two germline ends. CDR3 protein: CASSAHGGSNQPQHF. The CDR3 region has the DNA TGTGCCAGCAGCGCCCACGGGGGTAGCAATCAGCCCCAGCATTTT.

The rearrangement uses TRBV29-1 and TRBJ2-2; tentatively, D is TRBD2 (5 bases). CDR3 length equals 12 residues. Germline CDR1 and CDR2: SQVTM and ANQGSEA. The V end was cut by 8 bases, the J end by 6 bases, with 13 bases between. CDR3 coding DNA: TGCAGCTCCTATCGGGGATCCGGGGAGCTGTTTTTT. Translating gives CSSYRGSGELFF.